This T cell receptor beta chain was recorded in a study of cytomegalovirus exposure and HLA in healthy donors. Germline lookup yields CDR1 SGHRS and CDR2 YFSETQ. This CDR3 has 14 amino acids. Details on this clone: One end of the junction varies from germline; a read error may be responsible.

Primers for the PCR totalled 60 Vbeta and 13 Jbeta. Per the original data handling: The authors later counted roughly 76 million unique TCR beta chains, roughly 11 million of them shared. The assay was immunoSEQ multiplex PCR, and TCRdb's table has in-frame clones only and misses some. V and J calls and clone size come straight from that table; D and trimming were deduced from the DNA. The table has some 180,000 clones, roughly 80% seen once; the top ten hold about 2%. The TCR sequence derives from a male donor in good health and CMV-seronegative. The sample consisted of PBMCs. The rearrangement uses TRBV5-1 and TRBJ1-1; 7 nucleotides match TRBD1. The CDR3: CASSLEGAQKLAFF. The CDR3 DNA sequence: TGCGCCAGTAGCTTGGAGGGGGCCCAAAAGCTCGCTTTCTTT.